Listed below are T cell receptor beta chains from one sample, sequenced in a study of blood T cell repertoires in COVID-19. Generated by immunoSEQ multiplex PCR, the TCRdb table keeps only in-frame clones and is missing some. The data show more than 35,000 clones, approximately 80% seen once. Sequenced material: peripheral blood. The receptors stem from a man aged 50-59 years with active or convalescent COVID-19. Each CDR3 is given with its conserved first and last residue. D genes are given only for firm matches. Clone size is stated in some rows and not others, as once, few, many or a class when expanded.

>.|TRBV3-1/TRBV3-2|TRBJ1-5|TRBD1
CASSHGQESVPQHF
TGTGCCAGCAGCCACGGACAGGAATCAGTGCCCCAGCATTTT
>.|TRBV3-1/TRBV3-2|TRBJ2-7|TRBD2
CASSPLAGVYEQYF
TGTGCCAGCAGCCCCCTAGCGGGGGTTTACGAGCAGTACTTC
>.|TRBV6-5|TRBJ1-1|.
CASKGRTEAFF
TGTGCCTCTAAGGGGAGGACAGAAGCTTTCTTT
>.|TRBV30|TRBJ2-1|.
CAWSVGQYNEQFF
TGTGCCTGGAGTGTAGGACAGTACAATGAGCAGTTCTTC
>.|TRBV7-6|TRBJ2-7|.
CASSDEHLGTGTEQYF
TGTGCCAGCAGCGACGAGCACCTCGGGACCGGGACAGAGCAGTACTTC
>.|TRBV19|TRBJ2-3|TRBD1
CASSIEGQGIIDTQYF
TGTGCCAGTAGTATAGAGGGACAGGGGATAATCGATACGCAGTATTTT
>.|TRBV9|TRBJ2-1|TRBD1
CASSPPGTGVHVQFF
TGTGCCAGCAGTCCTCCCGGGACAGGGGTGCACGTACAGTTCTTC
>.|TRBV5-5|TRBJ2-5|.
CASSLRGIQETQYF
TGTGCCAGCAGCTTAAGAGGGATCCAAGAGACCCAGTACTTC
>.|TRBV9|TRBJ2-5|.
CASSTPLKETQYF
TGTGCCAGCAGCACACCCTTGAAAGAGACCCAGTACTTC
>.|TRBV5-1|TRBJ1-1|TRBD1
CASSSRTGLNTEAFF
TGCGCCAGCAGCTCACGGACAGGGCTGAACACTGAAGCTTTCTTT
>.|TRBV18|TRBJ1-1|.
CASSQGGNTEAFF
TGTGCCAGCTCCCAAGGCGGGAACACTGAAGCTTTCTTT
>once|TRBV6-6|TRBJ1-5|.
CASRSISNQPQHF
TGTGCCAGCAGGTCCATTAGCAATCAGCCCCAGCATTTT
>.|TRBV27|TRBJ1-1|.
CASSSDRLNTEAFF
TGTGCCAGCAGTTCCGACAGATTGAACACTGAAGCTTTCTTT
>.|TRBV3-1/TRBV3-2|TRBJ2-7|TRBD2
CASSLRLAGGGEQYF
TGTGCCAGCAGCCTAAGACTAGCGGGGGGCGGCGAGCAGTACTTC
>.|TRBV5-1|TRBJ1-2|TRBD1
CASSLMDRGHGYTF
TGCGCCAGCAGCTTGATGGACAGGGGCCATGGCTACACCTTC
>.|TRBV21-1|TRBJ1-4|.
CASSKGHHNEKLFF
TGTGCCAGCAGCAAGGGACACCATAATGAAAAACTGTTTTTT
>.|TRBV12-3/TRBV12-4|TRBJ1-1|.
CASSPFLNTEAFF
TGTGCCAGCAGTCCCTTTTTGAACACTGAAGCTTTCTTT
>.|TRBV27|TRBJ1-2|TRBD1
CASSPLTGLYGYTF
TGTGCCAGCAGCCCTCTGACAGGGCTCTATGGCTACACCTTC
>few|TRBV7-2|TRBJ1-5|.
CASSLILNNQPQHF
TGTGCCAGCAGCTTAATTCTAAACAATCAGCCCCAGCATTTT
>.|TRBV3-1/TRBV3-2|TRBJ1-1|.
CASSQDLAKGGRSAEAFF
TGTGCCAGCAGCCAAGATCTCGCCAAGGGCGGGCGGTCGGCTGAAGCTTTCTTT
>.|TRBV6-1|TRBJ2-3|TRBD1
CASSKGQGVTDTQYF
TGTGCCAGCAGCAAAGGACAGGGGGTCACAGATACGCAGTATTTT
>few|TRBV5-1|TRBJ1-2|TRBD1
CASSLGTGREGYTF
TGCGCCAGCAGCTTGGGGACAGGGCGAGAAGGCTACACCTTC
>.|TRBV6-5|TRBJ1-6|.
CASIGHIALHF
TGTGCCAGCATTGGACACATTGCCCTCCACTTT
>.|TRBV5-3|TRBJ1-1|TRBD1
CARSLRPGQGEAFF
TGTGCCAGAAGCTTACGTCCGGGACAGGGTGAAGCTTTCTTT
>.|TRBV6-1|TRBJ1-3|TRBD1
CASSGAGGGAEGNTIYF
TGTGCCAGCAGTGGGGCAGGAGGGGGCGCAGAGGGAAACACCATATATTTT
>.|TRBV5-6|TRBJ2-7|TRBD1
CASSPGGPGEQYF
TGTGCCAGCAGCCCAGGGGGTCCGGGCGAGCAGTACTTC
>.|TRBV4-2|TRBJ2-7|.
CASSRPKEGEQYF
TGTGCCAGCAGCCGACCGAAGGAGGGGGAGCAGTACTTC
>.|TRBV7-9|TRBJ1-1|.
CASNGAGTEAFF
TGTGCCAGCAATGGCGCAGGGACTGAAGCTTTCTTT
>few|TRBV7-9|TRBJ1-1|TRBD1
CASSLADRTNTEAFF
TGTGCCAGCAGCTTAGCGGACAGGACGAACACTGAAGCTTTCTTT
>few|TRBV5-1|TRBJ1-1|.
CASSLIGSARSTEAFF
TGCGCCAGCAGCTTGATCGGAAGCGCGAGGAGCACTGAAGCTTTCTTT
>.|TRBV12-3/TRBV12-4|TRBJ1-2|.
CASTTTGYGYTF
TGTGCCAGCACCACGACAGGCTATGGCTACACCTTC
>.|TRBV5-6|TRBJ2-3|.
CASSSGNTQYF
TGTGCCAGCAGTAGCGGTAATACGCAGTATTTT
>.|TRBV30|TRBJ1-5|.
CAWSVGGAAGQPQHF
TGTGCCTGGAGTGTGGGGGGGGCCGCCGGTCAGCCCCAGCATTTT
>.|TRBV6-6|TRBJ2-1|TRBD2
CASSLSGGALIPNEQFF
TGTGCCAGCAGTCTTAGCGGGGGGGCCTTGATCCCCAATGAGCAGTTCTTC
>.|TRBV9|TRBJ2-2|TRBD2
CASSLRDYASNTGELFF
TGTGCCAGCAGCCTAAGGGACTACGCGTCGAACACCGGGGAGCTGTTTTTT
>.|TRBV7-8|TRBJ2-1|TRBD1
CASSWGQPNNEQFF
TGTGCCAGCAGCTGGGGACAGCCGAACAATGAGCAGTTCTTC
>once|TRBV5-4|TRBJ2-1|.
CASSELGGTGNEQFF
TGTGCCAGCAGCGAGTTGGGGGGTACTGGGAATGAGCAGTTCTTC
>.|TRBV5-1|TRBJ1-2|TRBD1
CASSSKQGADGYTF
TGCGCCAGCAGCTCAAAACAGGGGGCGGATGGCTACACCTTC
>.|TRBV10-3|TRBJ1-3|.
CAIRDTADTIYF
TGTGCCATCAGGGACACGGCAGACACCATATATTTT
>.|TRBV30|TRBJ2-7|TRBD1
CAWRATGGRYEQYF
TGTGCCTGGAGGGCGACAGGGGGCCGGTACGAGCAGTACTTC
>.|TRBV2|TRBJ2-5|TRBD1
CASIWTGERETQYF
TGTGCCAGCATATGGACAGGGGAAAGGGAGACCCAGTACTTC
>.|TRBV6-5|TRBJ1-4|.
CASRRGGWGEKLFF
TGTGCCAGCAGAAGGGGAGGGTGGGGAGAAAAACTGTTTTTT
>.|TRBV18|TRBJ2-5|.
CASSPPSTPKKTQYF
TGTGCCAGCTCACCACCTAGCACTCCCAAAAAGACCCAGTACTTC
>.|TRBV13|TRBJ2-5|TRBD2
CASSSWTSGGAGETQYF
TGTGCCAGCAGTTCGTGGACTAGCGGGGGGGCCGGTGAGACCCAGTACTTC
>.|TRBV7-2|TRBJ2-5|.
CASSLGVTKGQETQYF
TGTGCCAGCAGCTTAGGGGTCACTAAAGGCCAAGAGACCCAGTACTTC
>.|TRBV3-1/TRBV3-2|TRBJ1-3|.
CASSQVGARGNTIYF
TGTGCCAGCAGCCAAGTCGGTGCGAGGGGAAACACCATATATTTT
>.|TRBV28|TRBJ1-2|TRBD1
CASTSNPRGIYGYTF
TGTGCCAGCACATCAAATCCCAGGGGGATCTATGGCTACACCTTC
>.|TRBV19|TRBJ2-5|TRBD1
CASSHDRGETQYF
TGTGCCAGTAGTCATGACAGGGGAGAGACCCAGTACTTC
>once|TRBV27|TRBJ2-3|TRBD2
CASSPLAGGFTDTQYF
TGTGCCAGCAGTCCCCTAGCGGGGGGATTTACAGATACGCAGTATTTT
>.|TRBV7-3|TRBJ2-7|.
CASSLKEGIHEQYF
TGTGCCAGCAGCTTAAAGGAGGGGATCCACGAGCAGTACTTC
>.|TRBV5-6|TRBJ1-2|TRBD1
CASRSSVLGQGNRDGYTF
TGTGCCAGCAGGTCGAGTGTTCTAGGACAGGGGAACAGGGATGGCTACACCTTC
>.|TRBV6-5|TRBJ2-1|.
CASSYGQHKDNEQFF
TGTGCCAGCAGTTACGGGCAGCACAAAGACAATGAGCAGTTCTTC
>.|TRBV28|TRBJ1-3|.
CASSWRLGIEPGNTIYF
TGTGCCAGCAGTTGGCGACTCGGGATAGAGCCTGGAAACACCATATATTTT
>.|TRBV27|TRBJ2-3|TRBD2
CASSLFSTGGTTDTQYF
TGTGCCAGCAGTTTATTTTCTACGGGGGGTACGACAGATACGCAGTATTTT
>.|TRBV5-4|TRBJ1-1|TRBD1
CASSLGDRGWTEAFF
TGTGCCAGCAGCTTGGGGGACAGGGGATGGACTGAAGCTTTCTTT